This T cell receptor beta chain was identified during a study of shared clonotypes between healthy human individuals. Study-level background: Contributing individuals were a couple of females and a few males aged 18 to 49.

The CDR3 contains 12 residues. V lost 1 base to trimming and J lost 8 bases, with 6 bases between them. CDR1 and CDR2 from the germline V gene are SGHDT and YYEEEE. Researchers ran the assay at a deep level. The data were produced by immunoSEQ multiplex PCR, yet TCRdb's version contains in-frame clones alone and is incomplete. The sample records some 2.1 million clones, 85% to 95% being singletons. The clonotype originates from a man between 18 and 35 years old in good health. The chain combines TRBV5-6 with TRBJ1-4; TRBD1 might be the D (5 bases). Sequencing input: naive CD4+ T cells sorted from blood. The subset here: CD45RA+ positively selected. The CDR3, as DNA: TGTGCCAGCAGCTTGAAGGGGGAAAAACTGTTTTTT. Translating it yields CASSLKGEKLFF.